This entry lists 28 T cell receptor beta chains sequenced from one sample in a study of Ad26.COV2.S vaccination and SARS-CoV-2 variants. Libraries were prepared by immunoSEQ multiplex PCR; TCRdb keeps only in-frame clonotypes and omits some of them. The repertoire consists of some 450,000 clones, with around 90% occurring once and the leading ten covering around 4.5%. Treatment in this sample: roughly 20 received Ad26.COV2.S at low or high dose, single or two shots; about 5 received placebo; per-sample allocation not given. Material that was analyzed had been drawn on day 63 after the first vaccine or placebo injection. The sample in question was peripheral blood, obtained in a trial of Ad26.COV2.S vaccine versus placebo. These receptors came from a person aged 18-60 years who received the Ad26.COV2.S COVID-19 vaccine or a placebo.

The gene calls are TRBV12-3 or TRBV12-4 and TRBJ1-1; D gene uncertain. The CDR3 is 12 amino acids. Trimming removed 6 bases at V and 6 bases at J, with 11 bases between. CDR3 in DNA: TGTGCCAGCAGCCGTCTATACGCTGAAGCTTTCTTT. It is translated as CASSRLYAEAFF.

The chain joins TRBV9 to TRBJ2-7; 8 nucleotides line up with TRBD2. Germline-derived CDR1 and CDR2 are SGDLS and YYNGEE. The CDR3 runs 15 residues. V trimming: 4 bases; J trimming: 0 bases; junction bases outside the gene matches: 6. CDR3 protein: CASSPPSGSSYEQYF. In DNA, the CDR3 is TGTGCCAGCAGCCCCCCGAGCGGGAGCTCCTACGAGCAGTACTTC.

Regarding this clone: Other DNA sequences in the same sample also yield this CDR3. The CDR3 sequence: CASSLGAGTGSYEQYF. The CDR3 nucleotides are TGTGCCAGCAGCTTGGGGGCCGGGACAGGGTCCTACGAGCAGTACTTC. The chain links TRBV5-4 to TRBJ2-7; TRBD1 aligns across 9 bases. Germline lookup yields CDR1 SGHNT and CDR2 YYREEE (reference sequence). The CDR3 spans 16 residues. The V gene end was trimmed by 0 bases and the J gene end by 1 base; junction bases not matched to a gene: 5. The full variable domain, in which reference TRBV5-4 and TRBJ2-7 provide the parts outside the CDR3, is ETGVTQSPTHLIKTRGQQVTLRCSSQSGHNTVSWYQQALGQGPQFIFQYYREEENGRGNFPPRFSGLQFPNYSSELNVNALELDDSALYLCASSLGAGTGSYEQYFGPGTRLTVT.

The chain couples TRBV4-2 to TRBJ2-1; D possibly corresponds to TRBD2 (5 bases). Germline assignment: CDR1 LGHNA and CDR2 YNFKEQ. This CDR3 has 13 amino acids. The germline V and J ends were trimmed by 0 bases and 6 bases, with 6 bases remaining between them. The CDR3 bases are TGTGCCAGCAGCCAAGAGGACTTCAATGAGCAGTTCTTC. Residues: CASSQEDFNEQFF.

In nucleotides, the CDR3 is TGTGCCAGCAGCTCTCGGGGTTATAATTCACCCCTCCACTTT. Its protein product is CASSSRGYNSPLHF. V is TRBV3-1 (or the pseudogene TRBV3-2) and J is TRBJ1-6; unclear D gene. CDR3 length equals 14 residues. Germline values: CDR1 LGHDT, CDR2 YNNKEL (reference sequence). V lost 5 bases and J lost 4, with 9 bases in between.

The DNA of the CDR3 is TGTGCCAGCAGTGAAACGGACCTCTATGGCTACACCTTC. Residues: CASSETDLYGYTF. V and J are TRBV6-1 and TRBJ1-2; D gene unclear. The CDR3 is made up of 13 amino acids. V was trimmed by 2 bases and J by 4 bases, leaving 8 bases between them. The germline V gene encodes CDR1 MNHNS and CDR2 SASEGT.

The rearrangement uses TRBV10-3 and TRBJ2-5; D is unclear. This CDR3 region has 15 residues. CDR1 and CDR2 (germline): ENHRY, SYGVKD. Trimming took off 2 bases at V and 2 bases at J, with 12 bases between the two ends. The CDR3: CAISEGWARQETQYF. Written as DNA, the CDR3 is TGTGCCATCAGTGAGGGGTGGGCCAGGCAAGAGACCCAGTACTTC.

The rearrangement links TRBV2 to TRBJ2-3, with TRBD1 matching 10 bases. This CDR3 region has 16 residues. The germline gives CDR1 SNHLY, CDR2 FYNNEI. The ends lost 6 bases at V and 3 bases at J; junction bases unmatched: 9. Here the CDR3 DNA reads TGTGCCAGCAGGATTCTAGACAGGGGGCGAACAGATACGCAGTATTTT. It specifies CASRILDRGRTDTQYF.

The chain links TRBV27 to TRBJ1-6; no clear D. The CDR3 runs 19 residues. The V gene's germline CDR1 is MNHEY and CDR2 SMNVEV (reference sequence). Trimming shortened V by 1 base and J by 4 bases, and 20 bases separated the two germline ends. Here the CDR3 DNA reads TGTGCCAGCAGTTTATTCGGGGAAAGCCCCTATTCTTATAATTCACCCCTCCACTTT. Translating it yields CASSLFGESPYSYNSPLHF.

The rearrangement uses TRBV5-1 and TRBJ1-3; D is uncertain. Germline V gene sequence: CDR1 SGHRS, CDR2 YFSETQ. CDR3 length: 17 residues. V was clipped by 2 bases and J by 4 bases, with 19 bases between them. CDR3 DNA sequence: TGCGCCAGCAGCTTATCGCCGGGAATGGGTGGCGGAAACACCATATATTTT. Translation gives CASSLSPGMGGGNTIYF. The full variable domain, rest sourced from reference TRBV5-1 and TRBJ1-3, is KAGVTQTPRYLIKTRGQQVTLSCSPISGHRSVSWYQQTPGQGLQFLFEYFSETQRNKGNFPGRFSGRQFSNSRSEMNVSTLELGDSALYLCASSLSPGMGGGNTIYFGEGSWLTVV.

The chain carries TRBV27 and TRBJ2-1, with TRBD2 matching 8 bases. Germline CDR1 MNHEY, CDR2 SMNVEV (reference sequence). J was trimmed by 5 bases and V by 3 bases; bases with no gene match: 12. This CDR3 spans 17 amino acids. CDR3 coding DNA: TGTGCCAGCAGTTTTCTGCCCGGGACTAGATTGGACAATGAGCAGTTCTTC. It is translated as CASSFLPGTRLDNEQFF.

The chain joins TRBV9 to TRBJ2-2; no reliable D call. The CDR3 has 13 amino acids. The germline V and J ends were trimmed by 0 bases and 5 bases, with 5 bases remaining between them. CDR1 and CDR2 (germline): SGDLS, YYNGEE. The CDR3 DNA sequence: TGTGCCAGCAGCGTAGTATGGACCGGGGAGCTGTTTTTT. Translated: CASSVVWTGELFF.

The chain links TRBV11-3 to TRBJ2-1; unclear D gene. CDR1 and CDR2 (germline): SGHNT, YENEEA. The V end was cut by 4 bases, the J end by 10 bases, with 14 bases between. The CDR3 is 13 amino acids. CDR3 bases: TGTGCCAGCAGCTCCGGCCGACTCGGGGAGCAGTTCTTC. Translated: CASSSGRLGEQFF. The variable domain in full, completed from reference TRBV11-3 and TRBJ2-1, reads EAGVVQSPRYKIIEKKQPVAFWCNPISGHNTLYWYLQNLGQGPELLIRYENEEAVDDSQLPKDRFSAERLKGVDSTLKIQPAELGDSAVYLCASSSGRLGEQFFGPGTRLTVL.

The V gene is TRBV19, the J gene TRBJ2-1, with D hard to call. Germline CDR1 and CDR2: LNHDA and SQIVND (reference sequence). V was trimmed by 4 bases and J by 6 bases, leaving 16 bases between them. The CDR3 runs to 15 residues. This CDR3 reads CASSKTPLRINEQFF. The CDR3 DNA follows: TGTGCCAGTAGTAAGACCCCCTTGCGGATCAATGAGCAGTTCTTC.

The rearrangement links TRBV7-9 to TRBJ2-7; TRBD2 might be the D (6 bases). The CDR3 consists of 14 residues. With 1 base removed from V and 7 bases from J, the gap between germline ends came to 14 bases. The germline V gene has CDR1 SEHNR and CDR2 FQNEAQ (reference sequence). The CDR3: CASSLGGRGGEQYF. CDR3 sequence (DNA): TGTGCCAGCAGCTTAGGCGGCCGTGGAGGGGAGCAGTACTTC.

CDR3 protein: CASSLWGGQETQYF. CDR3 coding DNA: TGTGCCAGCAGCTTATGGGGGGGCCAAGAGACCCAGTACTTC. The chain employs TRBV7-2 and TRBJ2-5; 7 positions match TRBD2. In germline, CDR1 is SGHTA, CDR2 FQGNSA. The CDR3 sequence is 14 residues long. The V and J ends lost 2 bases and 1 base, in that order; junction bases with no gene match: 1.

This clone occurred once. The chain couples TRBV7-2 to TRBJ2-1; TRBD2 aligns across 10 bases. The CDR3 has 17 amino acids. Trimming cost V 2 bases and J 2 bases; bases outside gene matches: 6. The V gene's germline CDR1 is SGHTA and CDR2 FQGNSA. In DNA form, the CDR3 reads TGTGCCAGCAGCTTATCGGCTAGCGGGAGCGCCTACAATGAGCAGTTCTTC. Its translation is CASSLSASGSAYNEQFF.

The rearrangement links TRBV5-1 to TRBJ2-7; possibly TRBD2 for D (6 bases). V lost 4 bases to trimming and J lost 5 bases, with 13 bases between them. The germline V gene encodes CDR1 SGHRS and CDR2 YFSETQ. CDR3 size: 13 residues. The CDR3 nucleotides read TGCGCCAGCAGCATCGGGAGCCCCGACGAGCAGTACTTC. Encoded protein: CASSIGSPDEQYF.

This clone was seen once. This chain links TRBV5-1 with TRBJ1-2; TRBD1 matches at 9 bases. Germline CDR1 and CDR2: SGHRS and YFSETQ. CDR3 length: 15 residues. With V trimmed by 1 base and J by 7 bases, 8 bases remained unmatched. The CDR3 DNA sequence: TGCGCCAGCAGCTTGCAAGGTGACAGGGGGAGTGGCTACACCTTC. This translates into CASSLQGDRGSGYTF.

The CDR3 DNA follows: TGTGCCAGCAGCACAAACAGGGTCACTGAAGCTTTCTTT. Translated: CASSTNRVTEAFF. The chain has TRBV7-9 and TRBJ1-1, with D maybe TRBD1 (6 bases). The CDR3 is 13 amino acids. Looked up from germline, CDR1 is SEHNR and CDR2 is FQNEAQ (reference sequence). The V gene lost 5 bases and the J gene lost 4 bases, with 11 bases spanning the gap.

For this clone: A far larger clone is one base from this, pointing to a likely read error. Here the CDR3 reads CASSRGNEQFF. The CDR3 DNA is TGTGCCAGCAGCAGAGGGAATGAGCAGTTCTTC. The chain uses TRBV13 and TRBJ2-1; maybe TRBD2 (5 bases). V shed 5 bases and J shed 7 bases, with 6 bases lying between them. Germline values: CDR1 PRHDT, CDR2 FYEKMQ (reference sequence). The CDR3 runs to 11 residues.

This clone was counted at least ten times. This sequence joins TRBV4-3 and TRBJ2-6; D unclear. Germline values: CDR1 LGHNA, CDR2 YSLEER. This CDR3 comprises 17 residues. Between the trimmed V and J ends, which lost 0 bases and 0 bases, there was a span of 9 bases. The CDR3 DNA is TGCGCCAGCAGCCAAGATCCCGGGTTCTCTGGGGCCAACGTCCTGACTTTC. Its protein is CASSQDPGFSGANVLTF.

The table lists this clone with a count of one. This chain links TRBV5-5 with TRBJ1-1, with 7 bases identical to TRBD1. V shed 4 bases, J shed 4 bases, and the junction held 10 bases outside the gene matches. The germline gives CDR1 SGHKS, CDR2 YYEKEE (reference sequence). The CDR3 contains 15 residues. The CDR3 bases are TGTGCCAGCAGCGACTCCAAACAGGGGTTCACTGAAGCTTTCTTT. It encodes CASSDSKQGFTEAFF.

This chain connects TRBV12-5 to TRBJ1-2; 7 positions agree with TRBD1. The CDR3 spans 15 residues. Unmatched junction bases numbered 9, after V lost 7 bases and J lost 1 base. CDR1 is LGHNT and CDR2 is FRNRAP in the germline V gene. For the CDR3, the DNA is TGTGCTAGTGCCAAGGGGACAGCAATTAACTATGGCTACACCTTC. The encoded protein is CASAKGTAINYGYTF.

V is TRBV6-2 or TRBV6-3 and J is TRBJ2-7; 9 bases line up with TRBD2. Unmatched junction bases numbered 5, after V lost 2 bases and J lost 0 bases. This CDR3 is 16 amino acids long. Germline V gene lookup returns CDR1 MNHEY and CDR2 SVGEGT. CDR3 protein: CASSYRRTSVSYEQYF. CDR3 nucleotide sequence: TGTGCCAGCAGTTACCGAAGGACTAGCGTCTCCTACGAGCAGTACTTC.

This clone has more than one count but fewer than ten. The CDR3 region is CAISPGLASQETQYF. CDR3 coding DNA: TGTGCCATCAGTCCGGGACTAGCGAGCCAAGAGACCCAGTACTTC. The chain uses TRBV10-3 and TRBJ2-5; 10 bases fit TRBD2. The V segment lost 5 bases and the J segment 1 base; nucleotides outside the gene matches: 4. The CDR3 sequence is 15 residues long. The germline V gene encodes CDR1 ENHRY and CDR2 SYGVKD.

This chain joins TRBV19 and TRBJ2-4, with unresolved D. Trimming removed 4 bases at V and 3 bases at J, with 13 bases between. This CDR3 comprises 15 residues. Germline V CDR1 and CDR2: LNHDA, SQIVND (reference sequence). CDR3 DNA sequence: TGTGCCAGTAGTAGGGCCGCGGCGTACAAAAACATTCAGTACTTC. It specifies CASSRAAAYKNIQYF.

This clone was detected only a few times. The chain has TRBV5-1 and TRBJ2-7; D may be TRBD1 or TRBD2 (5 bases each). CDR3 length equals 13 residues. CDR1 and CDR2 from the germline V gene are SGHRS and YFSETQ. The V end lost 3 bases, the J end lost 5 bases, and 12 bases lay between the germline ends. As DNA, the CDR3 is TGCGCCAGCAGCTCGAGAGGGGCGGACGAGCAGTACTTC. It is translated as CASSSRGADEQYF.